A single sample gave rise to the 32 T cell receptor beta chains below, sequenced in a study of blood T cell repertoires in COVID-19. The data were produced by immunoSEQ multiplex PCR, yet TCRdb's version contains in-frame clones alone and is incomplete. The repertoire holds around 190,000 clones, with roughly 88% as singletons. The sample consisted of peripheral blood. Source of these receptors: a man aged 45-60 years with COVID-19, enrolled during active disease.

This chain joins TRBV28 and TRBJ1-1, with no clear D. The V end was cut by 6 bases, the J end by 1 base, with 15 bases between. From germline, CDR1 is MDHEN and CDR2 SYDVKM. The CDR3 length is 15 residues. CDR3: CASSSSPGRNTEAFF. The CDR3, as DNA: TGTGCCAGCAGCTCCAGCCCGGGGAGGAACACTGAAGCTTTCTTT.

This chain connects TRBV19 to TRBJ1-6; 9 nucleotides align to TRBD1. V was clipped by 9 bases and J by 7 bases; unmatched bases: 10. Germline V gene data show CDR1 as LNHDA and CDR2 as SQIVND (reference sequence). The CDR3 spans 15 residues. The CDR3 bases are TGTGCCAGCAAGCGCCGGGACAGGGAGAATTCACCCCTCCACTTT. Translating gives CASKRRDRENSPLHF.

The rearrangement joins TRBV30 to TRBJ1-5; D may be TRBD1 (5 bases). Trimming removed 3 bases at V and 2 bases at J, with 11 bases between. The CDR3 runs 14 residues. Germline CDR1 and CDR2: GTSNPN and SVGIG (reference sequence). The CDR3 loop is CAWSGGGGNQPQHF. DNA for the CDR3: TGTGCCTGGAGCGGGGGTGGTGGCAATCAGCCCCAGCATTTT. Full variable domain (missing parts from reference TRBV30 and TRBJ1-5): SQTIHQWPATLVQPVGSPLSLECTVEGTSNPNLYWYRQAAGRGLQLLFYSVGIGQISSEVPQNLSASRPQDRQFILSSKKLLLSDSGFYLCAWSGGGGNQPQHFGDGTRLSIL.

The genes are TRBV5-6 and TRBJ1-2, with 8 bases that match TRBD1. The CDR3 has 14 residues. The J segment lost 5 bases and the V segment lost 4 bases, leaving 7 bases of the junction unmatched. The germline V gene encodes CDR1 SGHDT and CDR2 YYEEEE. In DNA, the CDR3 is TGTGCCAGCAGCGCTGGACAGGGAACTTATGGCTACACCTTC. It yields the protein CASSAGQGTYGYTF.

V is TRBV7-9 and J is TRBJ1-2, with D perhaps matching TRBD1 (6 bases). Germline CDR1 is SEHNR and CDR2 is FQNEAQ (reference sequence). This CDR3 contains 14 residues. Trimming left V 5 bases short and J 2 bases short, with 12 bases between. The CDR3 here is CASSLLDRNYGYTF. The CDR3 DNA reads TGTGCCAGCAGCCTACTCGACAGGAACTATGGCTACACCTTC.

V gene TRBV5-1 combines with J gene TRBJ2-4, with 8 bases aligning to TRBD1. CDR3 length equals 15 residues. The germline V gene encodes CDR1 SGHRS and CDR2 YFSETQ. V was pared by 0 bases and J by 4 bases, with 3 bases of the junction left unmatched. The CDR3 DNA reads as TGCGCCAGCAGCTTGGGGACAGGGCGTAAAAACATTCAGTACTTC. It yields the protein CASSLGTGRKNIQYF.

This sequence joins TRBV28 and TRBJ2-2; possibly TRBD1 for D (5 bases). V lost 5 bases to trimming and J lost 8 bases, with 12 bases between them. The CDR3 consists of 13 residues. The germline gives CDR1 MDHEN, CDR2 SYDVKM. The CDR3 loop reads CASSPRVFGELFF. Here the CDR3 DNA reads TGTGCCAGCAGTCCCAGGGTTTTTGGGGAGCTGTTTTTT.

V and J are TRBV5-1 and TRBJ2-1, with 9 nucleotides matching TRBD2. CDR3 size: 17 residues. The trim removed 0 bases at V and 5 bases at J, leaving 9 bases unmatched. Germline CDR1 is SGHRS and CDR2 is YFSETQ. CDR3 loop: CASSLVGGGAGNNEQFF. The CDR3 nucleotides are TGCGCCAGCAGCTTGGTGGGCGGGGGGGCCGGTAACAATGAGCAGTTCTTC.

The chain joins TRBV7-2 to TRBJ2-1, with TRBD2 matching over 9 bases. Trimming at V came to 4 bases and at J to 3 bases, leaving 4 bases not matched to a gene. The CDR3 is 15 residues long. Looked up from germline, CDR1 is SGHTA and CDR2 is FQGNSA. The CDR3, as DNA: TGTGCCAGCAGCTCGAGCGGGGGGAACTACAATGAGCAGTTCTTC. Amino acids: CASSSSGGNYNEQFF.

The chain carries TRBV7-9 and TRBJ1-5; 9 bases align to TRBD1. Trimming took 5 bases from V and 4 from J; bases not matched to a gene: 6. There are 15 residues in the CDR3. In germline, CDR1 is SEHNR, CDR2 FQNEAQ (reference sequence). The CDR3 here is CASSADRGGNQPQHF. CDR3 nucleotides: TGTGCCAGCAGCGCGGACAGGGGAGGGAATCAGCCCCAGCATTTT.

The chain joins TRBV29-1 to TRBJ1-3; 7 bases align to TRBD1. The CDR3 runs to 14 residues. V gave up 3 bases and J gave up 2 bases; unmatched junction bases: 4. The germline gives CDR1 SQVTM, CDR2 ANQGSEA. The CDR3 is CSVDSGGAGNTIYF. CDR3 in DNA: TGCAGCGTTGATTCAGGGGGTGCTGGAAACACCATATATTTT.

For this clone: The sample holds other DNA sequences that translate to the same CDR3. The chain joins TRBV7-8 to TRBJ1-1; weak D call: TRBD1 (5 bases). V was pared by 1 base and J by 4 bases, with 13 bases between. The germline V gene has CDR1 SGHVS and CDR2 FQNEAQ. The CDR3 contains 15 residues. DNA of the CDR3: TGTGCCAGCAGCTTAGGGCTCCCCGGGGGCACTGAAGCTTTCTTT. As protein: CASSLGLPGGTEAFF.

The genes are TRBV18 and TRBJ1-3; D possibly corresponds to TRBD1 (5 bases). This CDR3 spans 12 amino acids. Trimming left V 9 bases short and J 2 bases short, with 8 bases between. CDR1 and CDR2 (germline): KGHSH, LQKENI. The CDR3 sequence: CASSGAGNTIYF. The DNA of the CDR3 is TGTGCCAGTTCGGGGGCTGGAAACACCATATATTTT.

This chain joins TRBV3-1 (or the pseudogene TRBV3-2) and TRBJ2-1; TRBD2 matches 8 bases. CDR1 LGHDT and CDR2 YNNKEL come from the germline V gene (reference sequence). The junction had 4 bases not matched to a gene; V was cut back by 3 bases and J by 12 bases. The CDR3 consists of 12 residues. CDR3: CASSQRAGGQFF. For the CDR3, the DNA is TGTGCCAGCAGCCAGAGGGCGGGAGGGCAGTTCTTC.

V gene TRBV5-1 combines with J gene TRBJ1-3; 9 nucleotides agree with TRBD1. V dropped 3 bases and J dropped 0; count of bases not matched to a gene: 7. The CDR3 spans 17 residues. The germline gives CDR1 SGHRS, CDR2 YFSETQ. The CDR3 loop is CASSSGQGEYSGNTIYF. CDR3 in DNA: TGCGCCAGCAGCTCGGGACAGGGTGAATACTCTGGAAACACCATATATTTT.

The V call is TRBV19, the J call TRBJ1-6; D remains ambiguous. Germline V gives CDR1 LNHDA, CDR2 SQIVND (reference sequence). V gave up 5 bases and J gave up 0 bases, with 8 bases separating them. The CDR3 has 15 amino acids. The CDR3 protein is CASSSMSSYNSPLHF. Written as DNA, the CDR3 is TGTGCCAGTAGTTCGATGAGCTCCTATAATTCACCCCTCCACTTT.

The V and J genes are TRBV7-2 and TRBJ2-7; 11 nucleotides line up with TRBD2. The germline V gene has CDR1 SGHTA and CDR2 FQGNSA. V dropped 3 bases and J dropped 3; count of bases not matched to a gene: 7. CDR3 size: 16 residues. The CDR3 DNA is TGTGCCAGCAGCTTTCCTTTAGCGGGGGGGAACTACGAGCAGTACTTC. Translating gives CASSFPLAGGNYEQYF.

The CDR3 loop reads CASRPSQGYEQYF. CDR3 DNA sequence: TGTGCCAGCAGGCCTTCACAGGGCTACGAGCAGTACTTC. This chain joins TRBV7-9 and TRBJ2-7, with D possibly matching TRBD1 (6 bases). Trimming shortened V by 6 bases and J by 3 bases, and 12 bases separated the two germline ends. The germline V gene encodes CDR1 SEHNR and CDR2 FQNEAQ (reference sequence). The CDR3 spans 13 residues.

CDR3: CASSLQGAGGYTF. The CDR3 nucleotides read TGTGCCAGCAGCCTACAGGGGGCAGGTGGCTACACCTTC. The chain combines TRBV7-2 with TRBJ1-2; 9 bases are shared with TRBD1. V lost 5 bases, J lost 7 bases, and 5 bases stayed unmatched. This CDR3 region has 13 residues. The germline V gene has CDR1 SGHTA and CDR2 FQGNSA. The full variable domain, with the rest looked up from reference TRBV7-2 and TRBJ1-2, is GAGVSQSPSNKVTEKGKDVELRCDPISGHTALYWYRQSLGQGLEFLIYFQGNSAPDKSGLPSDRFSAERTGGSVSTLTIQRTQQEDSAVYLCASSLQGAGGYTFGSGTRLTVV.

This CDR3 is CASSLSSGGAAGELFF. CDR3 sequence (DNA): TGTGCCAGCAGCTTAAGTAGCGGGGGGGCAGCCGGGGAGCTGTTTTTT. This chain joins TRBV7-3 and TRBJ2-2; 11 nucleotides agree with TRBD2. Trimming took 1 base from V and 6 from J; bases not matched to a gene: 4. This CDR3 has 16 residues. Germline V gene sequence: CDR1 SGHTA, CDR2 FQGTGA.

The sample holds one count of this clone. CDR3 amino acids: CASSQDLVSLSYNEQFF. DNA for the CDR3: TGTGCCAGCAGCCAAGATCTCGTTAGCCTCTCCTACAATGAGCAGTTCTTC. The chain is built from TRBV3-1 (or the pseudogene TRBV3-2) and TRBJ2-1; D remains ambiguous. This CDR3 is 17 amino acids long. CDR1 and CDR2 from the germline V gene are LGHDT and YNNKEL (reference sequence). Trimming removed 0 bases at V and 0 bases at J, with 12 bases between.

The sample holds many counts of this clone. V gene TRBV2 combines with J gene TRBJ1-2; 7 bases are shared with TRBD1. The junction had 1 base not matched to a gene; V was cut back by 6 bases and J by 3 bases. Germline V gene data show CDR1 as SNHLY and CDR2 as FYNNEI. The CDR3 runs to 12 residues. The CDR3 spells CASSGTDYGYTF. The CDR3 region has the DNA TGTGCCAGCAGCGGGACAGACTATGGCTACACCTTC.

The chain links TRBV9 to TRBJ2-7; 9 positions agree with TRBD2. In germline, CDR1 is SGDLS, CDR2 YYNGEE. This CDR3 comprises 14 residues. The junction had 5 bases not matched to a gene; V was cut back by 3 bases and J by 4 bases. CDR3 loop: CASSDSSGGYEQYF. In DNA, the CDR3 is TGTGCCAGCAGCGACAGCAGCGGGGGGTACGAGCAGTACTTC.

The V and J genes are TRBV5-1 and TRBJ2-7; tentative D call: TRBD1 (6 bases). The CDR3 has 12 residues. CDR1 and CDR2 from the germline V gene are SGHRS and YFSETQ. V was trimmed by 5 bases and J by 4 bases, leaving 10 bases between them. The CDR3 sequence is CASRGTQYEQYF. In DNA, the CDR3 is TGCGCCAGCAGGGGGACACAATACGAGCAGTACTTC.

V gene TRBV19 combines with J gene TRBJ1-5; D is unclear. CDR1 is LNHDA and CDR2 is SQIVND in the germline V gene (reference sequence). V was trimmed by 3 bases and J by 4 bases, leaving 16 bases between them. The length of the CDR3 is 16 residues. CDR3 in DNA: TGTGCCAGTAGTATCTACGTCGGGAGAGAGAATCAGCCCCAGCATTTT. This translates into CASSIYVGRENQPQHF.

This clone was seen just once. The chain uses TRBV13 and TRBJ1-4; D gene ambiguous. V was shortened by 5 bases and J by 1 base, with 11 bases between the two germline ends. The CDR3 totals 15 residues. The germline gives CDR1 PRHDT, CDR2 FYEKMQ (reference sequence). CDR3 sequence reads: CASSLRRGTNEKLFF. DNA for the CDR3: TGTGCCAGCAGCCTCAGACGGGGAACTAATGAAAAACTGTTTTTT.

The rearrangement uses TRBV7-9 and TRBJ1-6; 7 bases are a match to TRBD1. This CDR3 region has 15 residues. V shed 5 bases and J 6 bases; nucleotides not matched to a gene: 7. Per the germline V gene, CDR1 is SEHNR and CDR2 is FQNEAQ (reference sequence). This chain's CDR3 is CASSPPTGTNSPLHF. The CDR3 bases are TGTGCCAGCAGCCCACCGACAGGGACTAATTCACCCCTCCACTTT.

The chain couples TRBV28 to TRBJ2-6, with 10 bases fitting TRBD1. V was clipped by 6 bases and J by 1 base; unmatched bases: 9. Germline assignment: CDR1 MDHEN and CDR2 SYDVKM. The CDR3 is made up of 18 amino acids. CDR3 protein: CASSMGQGIGSGANVLTF. The DNA for the CDR3 is TGTGCCAGCAGCATGGGACAGGGGATTGGGTCTGGGGCCAACGTCCTGACTTTC.

The CDR3 region is CASSSGNRGGELFF. The CDR3 DNA is TGTGCCAGCAGCTCCGGGAACCGGGGCGGGGAGCTGTTTTTT. The V gene is TRBV7-3, the J gene TRBJ2-2, with a possible D match to TRBD2 (5 bases). Germline V CDR1 and CDR2: SGHTA, FQGTGA. Deletions cut 4 bases from V and 7 bases from J, with 13 bases between. This CDR3 comprises 14 residues.

The chain has TRBV6-5 and TRBJ2-1; TRBD2 agrees at 12 bases. The V segment lost 4 bases and the J segment 12 bases; nucleotides outside the gene matches: 1. Germline V gives CDR1 MNHEY, CDR2 SVGAGI. CDR3 length equals 12 residues. DNA of the CDR3: TGTGCCAGCAGTTCGACTAGCGGGAGGCAGTTCTTC. Protein sequence: CASSSTSGRQFF.

This clone was observed a handful of times. V gene TRBV4-3 combines with J gene TRBJ1-1; D not certain. This CDR3 spans 15 amino acids. V was cut by 4 bases and J by 3 bases, with 15 bases left in between. Germline loops: CDR1 LGHNA, CDR2 YSLEER. The CDR3 here is CASSPREGGYTEAFF. Written as DNA, the CDR3 is TGCGCCAGCAGCCCCCGCGAGGGAGGGTACACTGAAGCTTTCTTT.

In its sample, this clone was seen a few times. The chain combines TRBV6-7 with TRBJ1-5; D call uncertain. TRBV6-7 counts as an open reading frame of uncertain function. Trimming took off 4 bases at V and 5 bases at J, with 9 bases between the two ends. This CDR3 region has 13 residues. CDR3 sequence reads: CASSFFSDQPQHF. CDR3 DNA sequence: TGTGCCAGCAGTTTCTTCTCTGATCAGCCCCAGCATTTT.